This TCR beta chain was observed in a study of blood T cell repertoires in COVID-19. Across the study: Samples taken during acute and convalescent COVID-19 were collected in the United States, Italy and Spain. Sources were T cells, B-cell-depleted T cells, or PBMCs; the material itself was cDNA or gDNA.

Allocation to cohorts depended on clinical history reported by the participants. Recovered participants had two consecutive negative NP/OP PCR tests, healthcare professional clearance, or symptom resolution. V was shortened by 0 bases and J by 2 bases, with 16 bases between the two germline ends. Looked up from germline, CDR1 is MGHRA and CDR2 is YSYEKL. CDR3 size: 17 residues. The assay was immunoSEQ multiplex PCR, and TCRdb's table has in-frame clones only and misses some. The sample lists hundreds of thousands of clones; approximately 84% were seen once. This sequence joins TRBV4-1 and TRBJ2-5; TRBD2 might be the D (5 bases). This sequence was found in a man aged 35-49 years who had recovered from COVID-19. Sequences were obtained from PBMCs or T cells enriched from blood (not recorded which). CDR3 protein: CASSQDIGWERQETQYF. The CDR3 region has the DNA TGCGCCAGCAGCCAAGATATCGGCTGGGAGCGGCAAGAGACCCAGTACTTC.